The following is a TCR beta chain sequence with its context. The data were obtained in a study of T cells in Graves' hyperthyroidism and ophthalmopathy. In the study overall: Peripheral blood was taken when the disease was first diagnosed, before any treatment began.

V shed 4 bases, J shed 6 bases, and the junction held 10 bases outside the gene matches. Germline-derived CDR1 and CDR2 are MGHRA and YSYEKL. The CDR3 contains 17 residues. Thyroid ultrasound and orbital computed tomography, with clinical symptoms and serum thyroxine and TRAb, informed diagnoses. Template material for amplifying TCR beta CDR3 regions consisted of RNA transcripts. During a first-round RT-PCR of the TCR CDR3, the HTBI primer set was used. TCRdb re-called the multiplex PCR reads through MiXCR, storing one row per CDR3 protein. The repertoire includes roughly 400,000 distinct CDR3 sequences, over 12% of them detected once, and around 28% sits in the top ten.

The source is a man over 45 with Graves' ophthalmopathy. The sequencing sample was made of blood. The chain combines TRBV4-1 with TRBJ2-2, with 11 positions matching TRBD2. CDR3 DNA sequence: TGCGCCAGCAGCCGAACAATAGCACTAGCGGGAGCCGGGGAGCTGTTTTTT. It specifies CASSRTIALAGAGELFF.